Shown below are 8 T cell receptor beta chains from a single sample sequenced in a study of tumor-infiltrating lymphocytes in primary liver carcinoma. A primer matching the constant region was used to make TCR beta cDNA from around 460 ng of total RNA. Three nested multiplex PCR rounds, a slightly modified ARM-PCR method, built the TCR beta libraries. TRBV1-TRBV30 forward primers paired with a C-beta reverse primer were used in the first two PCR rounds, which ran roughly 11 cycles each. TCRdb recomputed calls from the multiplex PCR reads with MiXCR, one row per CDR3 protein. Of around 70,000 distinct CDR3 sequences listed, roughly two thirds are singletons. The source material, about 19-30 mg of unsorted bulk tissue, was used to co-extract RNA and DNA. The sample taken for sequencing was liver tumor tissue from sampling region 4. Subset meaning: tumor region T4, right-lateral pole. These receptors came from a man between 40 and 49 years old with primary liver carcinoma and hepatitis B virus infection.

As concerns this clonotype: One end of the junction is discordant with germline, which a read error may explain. The CDR3 protein is CTSGRTSGSNEQFF. CDR3 DNA: TGTACCAGCGGCCGGACTAGCGGGAGTAATGAGCAGTTCTTC. The genes are TRBV12-3 or TRBV12-4 and TRBJ2-1, with 13 bases lining up with TRBD2. This CDR3 has 14 residues.

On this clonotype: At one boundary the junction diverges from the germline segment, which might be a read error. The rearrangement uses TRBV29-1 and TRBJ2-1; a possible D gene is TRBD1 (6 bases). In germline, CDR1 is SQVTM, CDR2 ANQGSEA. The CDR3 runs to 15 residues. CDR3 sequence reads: CSVGAPSSSYNEQLF. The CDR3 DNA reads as TGCAGCGTGGGGGCTCCTTCAAGCTCCTACAATGAGCAGCTCTTC.

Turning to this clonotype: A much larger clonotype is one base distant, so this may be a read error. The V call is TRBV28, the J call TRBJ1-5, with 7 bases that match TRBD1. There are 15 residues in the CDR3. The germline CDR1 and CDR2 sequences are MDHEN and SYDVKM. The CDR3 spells CAGSPPGQSNQPQHF. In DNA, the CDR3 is TGTGCCGGCAGTCCTCCGGGACAGAGCAATCAGCCCCAGCATTTT.

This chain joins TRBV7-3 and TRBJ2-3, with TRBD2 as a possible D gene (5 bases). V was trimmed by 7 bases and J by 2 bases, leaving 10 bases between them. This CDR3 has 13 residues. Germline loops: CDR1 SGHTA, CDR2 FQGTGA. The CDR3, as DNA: TGTGCCAGCACCAACGGACTCACAGATACGCAGTATTTT. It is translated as CASTNGLTDTQYF.

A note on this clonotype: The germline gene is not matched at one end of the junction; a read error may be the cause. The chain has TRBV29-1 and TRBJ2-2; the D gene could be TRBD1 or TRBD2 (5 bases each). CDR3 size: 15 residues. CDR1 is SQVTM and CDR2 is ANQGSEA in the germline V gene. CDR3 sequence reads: CSVEGIEGNTGERFF. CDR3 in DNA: TGCAGCGTTGAGGGGATAGAGGGGAACACCGGGGAGCGGTTTTTT.

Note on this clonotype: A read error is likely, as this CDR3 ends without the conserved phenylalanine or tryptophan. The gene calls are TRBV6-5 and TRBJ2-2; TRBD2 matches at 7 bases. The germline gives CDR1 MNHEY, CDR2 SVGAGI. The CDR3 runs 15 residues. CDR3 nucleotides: TGTGCTAGCAGTTACAAACCCCGGGGGGCCGGGGAGCTGTTTTAT. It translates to CASSYKPRGAGELFY.

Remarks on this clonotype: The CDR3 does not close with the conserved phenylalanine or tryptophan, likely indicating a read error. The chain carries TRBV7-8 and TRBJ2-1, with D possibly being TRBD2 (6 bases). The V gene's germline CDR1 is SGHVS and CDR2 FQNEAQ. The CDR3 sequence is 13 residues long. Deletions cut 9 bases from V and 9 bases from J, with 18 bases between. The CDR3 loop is CARSHQGGAEQFL. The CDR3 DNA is TGTGCCAGGAGTCACCAAGGAGGGGCTGAGCAGTTCCTC.

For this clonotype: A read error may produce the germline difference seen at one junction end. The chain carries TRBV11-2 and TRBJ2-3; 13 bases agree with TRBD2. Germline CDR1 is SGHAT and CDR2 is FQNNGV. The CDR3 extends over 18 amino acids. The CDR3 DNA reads TGTGCCAGCCGCTTAACTACTAGCGGGAGGGCGGGGCGAGATACGCAGCTTTTT. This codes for CASRLTTSGRAGRDTQLF.